The 14 T cell receptor beta chains below come from one sample, sequenced in a study of T cell repertoires in cytomegalovirus infection. Via MiXCR, TCRdb re-called the reads, giving one row per CDR3 protein. The repertoire holds roughly 920,000 distinct CDR3 sequences, with around 29% as singletons. These receptors have no identified antigens. The sample in question was cultured CD8+ T cells from PBMCs, obtained from culture after CMV antigen stimulation. These receptors originate from a human donor in good health (CMV status not recorded). Some clones in this sample may be carry-over from other donors' samples.

This clonotype was counted between two and nine times. The gene calls are TRBV12-3 or TRBV12-4 and TRBJ2-1; 12 nucleotides align to TRBD2. This CDR3 has 15 amino acids. J was trimmed by 7 bases and V by 7 bases; bases with no gene match: 8. CDR3 amino acids: CASTPSGGAVNEQFF. The CDR3 coding sequence is TGTGCCAGCACTCCTAGCGGGGGGGCTGTGAATGAGCAGTTCTTC.

This clonotype was seen a handful of times. The chain joins TRBV7-9 to TRBJ2-1; 8 bases match TRBD2. Germline V gene data show CDR1 as SEHNR and CDR2 as FQNEAQ (reference sequence). The CDR3 sequence is 13 residues long. The V gene end was trimmed by 8 bases and the J gene end by 9 bases; junction bases not matched to a gene: 9. The CDR3 protein is CASAPRGVTEQFF. In nucleotides, the CDR3 is TGTGCCAGCGCCCCGCGGGGGGTCACTGAGCAGTTCTTC.

This chain joins TRBV24-1 and TRBJ2-2, with a possible D match to TRBD1 (5 bases). Germline loops: CDR1 KGHDR, CDR2 SFDVKD. V was trimmed by 5 bases and J by 4 bases, leaving 13 bases between them. The CDR3 has 15 residues. The CDR3 DNA is TGTGCCACCAGTGTAACAGGCGGACCCACCGGGGAGCTGTTTTTT. It codes for CATSVTGGPTGELFF.

The chain combines TRBV27 with TRBJ1-4; a weak D match, TRBD1 (6 bases). Between the trimmed V and J ends, which lost 5 bases and 5 bases, there was a span of 15 bases. There are 15 residues in the CDR3. Germline loops: CDR1 MNHEY, CDR2 SMNVEV (reference sequence). As DNA, the CDR3 is TGTGCCAGCAGTCTGGGAGGGGGAATAAATGAAAAACTGTTTTTT. Encoded protein: CASSLGGGINEKLFF.

As for this clonotype: At one boundary the junction diverges from the germline segment, which might be a read error. The J gene is TRBJ1-6, the V gene TRBV4-1; tentatively, D is TRBD1 (6 bases). The CDR3 is made up of 15 amino acids. CDR1 is MGHRA, CDR2 YSYEKL, per germline. CDR3 amino acids: CTSSQGFGGSSPLHF. In DNA, the CDR3 is TGCACCAGCAGCCAAGGGTTCGGGGGCTCTTCACCCCTCCACTTT.

This rearrangement joins TRBV6-5 to TRBJ1-1; D remains unclear. Germline CDR1 reads MNHEY; CDR2 reads SVGAGI. V was cut by 2 bases and J by 4 bases, with 8 bases left in between. This CDR3 spans 13 amino acids. CDR3 nucleotide sequence: TGTGCCAGCAGTTACAATTCAGGCACTGAAGCTTTCTTT. Translated: CASSYNSGTEAFF.

The V and J genes are TRBV5-1 and TRBJ1-1; D remains unclear. The V gene's germline CDR1 is SGHRS and CDR2 YFSETQ. The CDR3 totals 19 residues. V was shortened by 0 bases and J by 0 bases, with 21 bases between the two germline ends. The CDR3: CASSLVAPNPMGVNTEAFF. The CDR3 nucleotides read TGCGCCAGCAGCTTGGTGGCCCCGAACCCTATGGGCGTGAACACTGAAGCTTTCTTT.

This clonotype was seen a few times. This sequence joins TRBV7-3 and TRBJ2-5, with 13 bases that match TRBD2. This CDR3 spans 19 amino acids. CDR1 is SGHTA, CDR2 FQGTGA, per germline. V gave up 2 bases and J gave up 5 bases; unmatched junction bases: 14. The CDR3 DNA reads TGTGCCAGCAGCTTAGGGCCTCTCCCTACTAGCGGGGGGGTGGAGACCCAGTACTTC. It codes for CASSLGPLPTSGGVETQYF.

This clonotype was seen ten or more times. This chain connects TRBV7-2 to TRBJ1-6; tentative D call: TRBD1 (6 bases). Trimming took 10 bases from V and 9 from J, leaving 16 bases between them. The CDR3 spans 13 residues. CDR1 is SGHTA and CDR2 is FQGNSA in the germline V gene. CDR3 in DNA: TGTGCCACCCTCCGGGACATGGGTTCACCCCTCCACTTT. It is translated as CATLRDMGSPLHF.

This clonotype was seen at least ten times. The chain recombines TRBV7-2 with TRBJ2-7; 8 bases line up with TRBD1. From germline, CDR1 is SGHTA and CDR2 FQGNSA. Germline trimming cut 4 bases from V and 1 base from J; bases unmatched to any gene: 9. The CDR3 contains 16 residues. This CDR3 reads CASSSGQGLGSYEQYF. In DNA form, the CDR3 reads TGTGCCAGCAGCTCCGGACAGGGCCTAGGATCCTACGAGCAGTACTTC.

The chain recombines TRBV7-2 with TRBJ2-3, with D perhaps matching TRBD1 (6 bases). The V end lost 0 bases, the J end lost 1 base, and 23 bases lay between the germline ends. The CDR3 loop spans 20 amino acids. Germline CDR1 is SGHTA and CDR2 is FQGNSA. CDR3 sequence: CASSLAPPGTSRYGTDTQYF. The DNA of the CDR3 is TGTGCCAGCAGCTTAGCCCCTCCGGGGACATCCCGCTACGGCACAGATACGCAGTATTTT.

The chain uses TRBV23-1 and TRBJ2-3, with D perhaps being TRBD1 or TRBD2 (5 bases each). TRBV23-1 is given ORF status, its function remaining uncertain. Trimming shortened V by 8 bases and J by 1 base, and 16 bases separated the two germline ends. The length of the CDR3 is 15 residues. CDR3 in amino acids: CASPRRWGGTDTQYF. CDR3 in DNA: TGCGCCAGCCCTCGGAGGTGGGGCGGCACAGATACGCAGTATTTT.

The chain is built from TRBV25-1 and TRBJ2-1; D is possibly TRBD1 (6 bases). The CDR3 totals 14 residues. V was pared by 3 bases and J by 5 bases, with 11 bases between. The germline V gene has CDR1 MGHDK and CDR2 SYGVNS. The CDR3, as DNA: TGTGCCAGCAGTGAGACAGGCCTGCACAATGAGCAGTTCTTC. It encodes CASSETGLHNEQFF.

The V call is TRBV6-2 or TRBV6-3, the J call TRBJ2-5; unclear D gene. Germline V CDR1 and CDR2: MNHEY, SVGEGT. V was cut by 0 bases and J by 9 bases, with 14 bases left in between. The CDR3 extends over 14 amino acids. CDR3 loop: CASSYSMSPIPQYF. In DNA form, the CDR3 reads TGTGCCAGCAGTTACTCGATGTCTCCAATCCCCCAGTACTTC.